The 20 T cell receptor beta chains presented below share a single source sample, sequenced in a study of CD8 T cells in ankylosing spondylitis. TCRdb reprocessed the 5' RACE reads via MiXCR and lists one record per CDR3 protein. The sample has under 300,000 distinct CDR3 sequences, about 9.1% seen once. Specimen: blood, either unsorted or a sorted T cell fraction (not recorded which). All receptors come from a male donor with ankylosing spondylitis or in good health (not recorded which).

This clonotype was found a few times. The J gene is TRBJ1-6, the V gene TRBV18; the D gene is possibly TRBD1 (5 bases). Trimming left V 3 bases short and J 5 bases short, with 14 bases between. The germline gives CDR1 KGHSH, CDR2 LQKENI. The CDR3 covers 16 residues. The CDR3 is CASSPQEGRNNSPLHF. The CDR3, as DNA: TGTGCCAGCTCACCGCAAGAGGGACGGAATAATTCACCCCTCCACTTT.

This rearrangement joins TRBV30 to TRBJ2-7, with TRBD2 matching over 9 bases. In germline, CDR1 is GTSNPN, CDR2 SVGIG (reference sequence). The CDR3 runs 15 residues. Trimming took 3 bases from V and 4 from J; bases not matched to a gene: 10. The CDR3 protein is CAWRASTSGVYEQYF. DNA of the CDR3: TGTGCCTGGAGGGCCTCGACTAGCGGAGTTTACGAGCAGTACTTC. Together with reference TRBV30 and TRBJ2-7, the CDR3 gives the full variable domain: SQTIHQWPATLVQPVGSPLSLECTVEGTSNPNLYWYRQAAGRGLQLLFYSVGIGQISSEVPQNLSASRPQDRQFILSSKKLLLSDSGFYLCAWRASTSGVYEQYFGPGTRLTVT.

This clonotype was picked up many times. The CDR3 loop is CASSQGTVIYEQYF. In DNA form, the CDR3 reads TGTGCCAGCAGCCAAGGCACGGTGATCTACGAGCAGTACTTC. This chain joins TRBV14 and TRBJ2-7; D uncertain. Trimming took 1 base from V and 3 from J, leaving 10 bases between them. CDR1 and CDR2 (germline): SGHDN, FVKESK. The CDR3 is 14 residues long.

At least ten counts were recorded for this clonotype. The CDR3 coding sequence is TGCAGTGCCGTCCCCGGGACAGGCTTTAATGAGCAGTTCTTC. It yields the protein CSAVPGTGFNEQFF. The rearrangement joins TRBV20-1 to TRBJ2-1, with 8 bases matching TRBD1. CDR3 size: 14 residues. V trimming: 6 bases; J trimming: 7 bases; junction bases outside the gene matches: 11. Germline V gene sequence: CDR1 DFQATT, CDR2 SNEGSKA (reference sequence).

This clonotype has ten or more counts. The chain has TRBV7-2 and TRBJ1-2, with 8 bases matching TRBD1. The J segment lost 6 bases and the V segment lost 5 bases, leaving 11 bases of the junction unmatched. This CDR3 spans 15 amino acids. CDR1 is SGHTA and CDR2 is FQGNSA in the germline V gene. CDR3 sequence: CASSLRQGREDGYTF. In DNA form, the CDR3 reads TGTGCCAGCAGCCTTCGACAGGGGCGAGAAGATGGCTACACCTTC.

This clonotype has at least ten counts. The chain links TRBV6-5 to TRBJ1-6; D is possibly TRBD1 (6 bases). The CDR3 runs 18 residues. From germline, CDR1 is MNHEY and CDR2 SVGAGI. Between the trimmed V and J ends, which lost 0 bases and 4 bases, there was a span of 16 bases. The CDR3 region has the DNA TGTGCCAGCAGTTACTCTGGGTGGACAGACCAATATAATTCACCCCTCCACTTT. It is translated as CASSYSGWTDQYNSPLHF.

This clonotype was seen many times. The genes are TRBV5-1 and TRBJ1-5, with 9 bases aligning to TRBD1. The J segment lost 0 bases and the V segment lost 4 bases, leaving 5 bases of the junction unmatched. Germline V CDR1 and CDR2: SGHRS, YFSETQ. The CDR3 sequence is 16 residues long. The CDR3 DNA reads as TGCGCCAGCAGCGTCGGGACAGGGAATAGCAATCAGCCCCAGCATTTT. Its protein is CASSVGTGNSNQPQHF.

The rearrangement links TRBV7-2 to TRBJ2-3; D not resolved. The V gene's germline CDR1 is SGHTA and CDR2 FQGNSA. This CDR3 has 12 amino acids. V dropped 3 bases and J dropped 2 bases, with 3 bases sitting between them. CDR3 sequence: CASSFHTDTQYF. The CDR3 DNA is TGTGCCAGCAGCTTCCACACAGATACGCAGTATTTT.

This clonotype was picked up many times. V gene TRBV3-1 combines with J gene TRBJ2-4; the D is unclear. The V gene lost 3 bases and the J gene lost 0 bases, with 12 bases spanning the gap. The CDR3 is made up of 16 amino acids. Germline values: CDR1 LGHDT, CDR2 YNNKEL (reference sequence). CDR3 sequence reads: CASSHALQLAKNIQYF. CDR3 bases: TGTGCCAGCAGCCACGCCCTCCAACTAGCCAAAAACATTCAGTACTTC.

Many counts were recorded for this clonotype. The chain recombines TRBV20-1 with TRBJ2-2; D possibly corresponds to TRBD1 (6 bases). The CDR3 contains 17 residues. Germline V gene sequence: CDR1 DFQATT, CDR2 SNEGSKA (reference sequence). Trimming removed 1 base at V and 6 bases at J, with 21 bases between. The CDR3: CSARVQGQGSVAGELFF. The CDR3 DNA follows: TGCAGTGCTAGAGTACAAGGGCAGGGGAGTGTGGCCGGGGAGCTGTTTTTT.

The CDR3, as DNA: TGTGCCAGCACCCCCTCCGGGGGACAGGGATCAACTAATGAAAAACTGTTTTTT. Translation: CASTPSGGQGSTNEKLFF. This sequence joins TRBV2 and TRBJ1-4; 9 bases align to TRBD1. The CDR3 sequence is 18 residues long. V dropped 7 bases and J dropped 0; count of bases not matched to a gene: 12. Germline CDR1 is SNHLY and CDR2 is FYNNEI.

This clonotype was detected many times. V is TRBV9 and J is TRBJ1-1; D is possibly TRBD1 (5 bases). Trimming removed 0 bases at V and 6 bases at J, with 18 bases between. Germline lookup yields CDR1 SGDLS and CDR2 YYNGEE. This CDR3 has 16 residues. The CDR3 protein is CASSVEGIGGRAEAFF. As DNA, the CDR3 is TGTGCCAGCAGCGTAGAAGGCATTGGGGGGAGGGCTGAAGCTTTCTTT.

This clonotype was found many times. The chain combines TRBV29-1 with TRBJ1-1; the D gene is possibly TRBD1 (5 bases). Trimming stripped 6 bases from V and 1 base from J, with 9 bases between. This CDR3 contains 12 residues. The germline V gene has CDR1 SQVTM and CDR2 ANQGSEA. The CDR3 DNA is TGCAGCGTCGGACACCGGAACACTGAAGCTTTCTTT. Residues: CSVGHRNTEAFF.

This clonotype was counted at least ten times. The V gene is TRBV7-2, the J gene TRBJ2-2; D is tentatively TRBD1 or TRBD2 (6 bases each). The CDR3 extends over 13 amino acids. Germline V CDR1 and CDR2: SGHTA, FQGNSA. V lost 7 bases and J lost 4, with 10 bases in between. The CDR3 spells CASTKGGTGELFF. CDR3 DNA sequence: TGTGCCAGCACCAAGGGGGGCACCGGGGAGCTGTTTTTT.

The genes are TRBV5-1 and TRBJ1-1; 10 bases align to TRBD1. Germline CDR1 is SGHRS and CDR2 is YFSETQ. The V gene end was trimmed by 2 bases and the J gene end by 5 bases; junction bases not matched to a gene: 9. This CDR3 is built from 16 residues. The CDR3 sequence: CASSLDAGQGSTEAFF. CDR3 sequence (DNA): TGCGCCAGCAGCTTAGACGCGGGACAGGGGAGTACTGAAGCTTTCTTT.

This clonotype was detected ten times or more. This chain joins TRBV20-1 and TRBJ2-5, with D possibly matching TRBD1 (5 bases). Trimming pared 2 bases from V and 3 bases from J, leaving 13 bases between. This CDR3 has 14 residues. Germline V gene lookup returns CDR1 DFQATT and CDR2 SNEGSKA (reference sequence). CDR3 amino acids: CSARPQGREETQYF. As DNA, the CDR3 is TGCAGTGCTAGACCCCAGGGTAGGGAAGAGACCCAGTACTTC.

This clonotype was seen ten or more times. The J gene is TRBJ1-1, the V gene TRBV4-3; 7 bases fit TRBD1. V lost 0 bases to trimming and J lost 12 bases; unmatched junction nucleotides: 10. Germline-derived CDR1 and CDR2 are LGHNA and YSLEER. This CDR3 has 14 amino acids. The CDR3 is CASSQDGPGQRTFF. The DNA of the CDR3 is TGCGCCAGCAGCCAAGATGGACCGGGACAGAGAACTTTCTTT.

This clonotype has at least ten counts. The rearrangement uses TRBV20-1 and TRBJ2-7; 10 nucleotides align to TRBD2. The V gene end was trimmed by 4 bases and the J gene end by 5 bases; junction bases not matched to a gene: 5. CDR1 is DFQATT, CDR2 SNEGSKA, per germline (reference sequence). The CDR3 is 13 amino acids. CDR3 sequence: CSATGTSEHEQYF. CDR3 bases: TGCAGTGCTACCGGGACTAGCGAGCACGAGCAGTACTTC.

In its sample, this clonotype was seen many times. The V call is TRBV6-1, the J call TRBJ2-2, with TRBD2 matching 10 bases. With 6 bases clipped from V and 1 base from J, the junction kept 5 bases outside the gene matches. The germline V gene encodes CDR1 MNHNS and CDR2 SASEGT. This CDR3 contains 16 residues. The CDR3: CASSESSGRNTGELFF. The CDR3 DNA is TGTGCCAGCAGCGAGTCTAGCGGGAGGAACACCGGGGAGCTGTTTTTT.

CDR3 DNA: TGTGCCAGCAGCCCGGAGGGCCGACGAGAAGCTTTCTTT. Amino acid sequence: CASSPEGRREAFF. The V and J genes are TRBV5-5 and TRBJ1-1; D is undetermined. The V and J ends lost 4 bases and 8 bases respectively, with 15 bases between them. The CDR3 totals 13 residues. Germline V lookup: CDR1 SGHKS, CDR2 YYEKEE (reference sequence).